This TCR beta chain is drawn from a study of blood T cell repertoires in COVID-19. This clone was found a few times. Data came from immunoSEQ multiplex PCR; TCRdb stores just in-frame clones and leaves some out. In the table there are 350,000 to 450,000 clones, over 75% of which are singletons. Germline CDR1 SGHNT, CDR2 YYREEE (reference sequence). The V gene end was trimmed by 5 bases and the J gene end by 3 bases; junction bases not matched to a gene: 2. The CDR3 consists of 13 residues. Sequencing was performed on PBMCs or T cells enriched from blood (not recorded which). This clonotype was obtained from a young woman who had been exposed to COVID-19. This chain uses TRBV5-4 with TRBJ2-1, with 7 bases matching TRBD2. The CDR3 sequence is CASRLAGYNEQFF. The DNA for the CDR3 is TGTGCCAGCAGATTAGCGGGCTACAATGAGCAGTTCTTC.